This TCR beta chain was documented in a study of blood T cells in healthy people across ages. Study-wide findings and caveats: Roughly linear age-related decline in beta diversity appeared, significant by age 40. Both higher diversity and more naive CD4+ cells marked long-lived donors when set against aged donors.

PCR was performed a second time for roughly 6 to 12 cycles using a sample-barcoded 5' primer and a J-beta primer mix. TCRdb used MiXCR to reprocess the 5' RACE reads, holding one entry per CDR3 protein. There are 590,000 or so distinct CDR3 sequences in the sample; about 30% occur only once, and about 15% lies in the top ten. This clonotype was picked up many times. What it binds is unknown. V was shortened by 0 bases and J by 4 bases, with 8 bases between the two germline ends. Germline CDR1 and CDR2: SGHRS and YFSETQ. This CDR3 region has 14 residues. This receptor was taken from an elderly woman in good health. Sequencing input: blood. V and J are TRBV5-1 and TRBJ2-1, with D perhaps matching TRBD2 (5 bases). The CDR3 nucleotides are TGCGCCAGCAGCTTGGACGGGGTTTACAATGAGCAGTTCTTC. It yields the protein CASSLDGVYNEQFF.